Following are 19 T cell receptor beta chains from one sample sequenced in a study of shared clonotypes between healthy human individuals. TCRdb keeps only in-frame clones here, not all; method: immunoSEQ multiplex PCR. The data hold 2 million to 3 million clones, with roughly 92% observed a single time. Sequenced input: naive CD4+ T cells sorted from blood. The sample's subset: CD45RA+ positively selected. The source is a man aged 18-30 years in good health.

This clone came up once. The chain links TRBV7-2 to TRBJ2-5; a possible D gene is TRBD1 (6 bases). The V gene's germline CDR1 is SGHTA and CDR2 FQGNSA. This CDR3 spans 15 amino acids. V lost 2 bases, J lost 5 bases, and 15 bases lay in between. This chain's CDR3 is CASSLLAGVTETQYF. Written as DNA, the CDR3 is TGTGCCAGCAGCTTATTGGCAGGGGTAACGGAGACCCAGTACTTC. The variable domain in full, with the rest retrieved from reference TRBV7-2 and TRBJ2-5, is GAGVSQSPSNKVTEKGKDVELRCDPISGHTALYWYRQSLGQGLEFLIYFQGNSAPDKSGLPSDRFSAERTGGSVSTLTIQRTQQEDSAVYLCASSLLAGVTETQYFGPGTRLLVL.

Note on this clone: The germline gene is not matched at one end of the junction; a read error may be the cause. The chain uses TRBV10-3 and TRBJ2-7, with 8 bases that match TRBD1. CDR1 is ENHRY and CDR2 is SYGVKD in the germline V gene. The CDR3 has 14 residues. CDR3 region: CAVRQGTSSYEQYF. CDR3 bases: TGTGCCGTCAGACAGGGGACAAGCTCCTACGAGCAGTACTTC.

This clone was recorded a few times. Distinct nucleotide sequences in the sample also encode this CDR3. The chain recombines TRBV20-1 with TRBJ1-1, with D perhaps TRBD1 (6 bases). This CDR3 spans 11 amino acids. V dropped 5 bases and J dropped 6 bases, with 10 bases sitting between them. The germline V gene has CDR1 DFQATT and CDR2 SNEGSKA (reference sequence). The chain's CDR3 is CSAPRGPEAFF. DNA of the CDR3: TGCAGTGCTCCCCGGGGGCCTGAAGCTTTCTTT.

The rearrangement uses TRBV7-9 and TRBJ2-7; 10 nucleotides match TRBD1. There are 15 residues in the CDR3. CDR1 is SEHNR and CDR2 is FQNEAQ in the germline V gene (reference sequence). With 2 bases clipped from V and 4 bases from J, the junction kept 5 bases outside the gene matches. The CDR3 DNA follows: TGTGCCAGCAGCTTAAGTCCGGGACAGGGGTACGAGCAGTACTTC. This sequence encodes CASSLSPGQGYEQYF.

In this sample, this clone turned up once. The chain carries TRBV27 and TRBJ2-7, with D possibly being TRBD1 (6 bases). The V gene's germline CDR1 is MNHEY and CDR2 SMNVEV (reference sequence). V lost 8 bases and J lost 4, with 21 bases in between. The CDR3 sequence is 15 residues long. CDR3 sequence: CASGPTGKGLYEQYF. DNA of the CDR3: TGTGCCAGCGGACCTACAGGGAAGGGTCTGTACGAGCAGTACTTC.

This chain uses TRBV30 with TRBJ2-3; D possibly corresponds to TRBD1 (5 bases). V dropped 0 bases and J dropped 2 bases, with 9 bases sitting between them. This CDR3 region has 14 residues. Germline CDR1 is GTSNPN and CDR2 is SVGIG (reference sequence). The CDR3 spells CAWSVQETTDTQYF. The CDR3 bases are TGTGCCTGGAGTGTACAGGAAACCACAGATACGCAGTATTTT.

Concerning this clone: The same CDR3 arises from other DNA sequences in this sample as well. The rearrangement links TRBV7-9 to TRBJ1-2; weak D call: TRBD1 (6 bases). Trimming left V 1 base short and J 1 base short, with 10 bases between. Germline V lookup: CDR1 SEHNR, CDR2 FQNEAQ (reference sequence). This CDR3 is 15 amino acids long. The DNA for the CDR3 is TGTGCCAGCAGCTTAGGGCAAGGGGGTAACTATGGCTACACCTTC. This translates into CASSLGQGGNYGYTF.

V usage is TRBV5-1 and J usage is TRBJ1-2; D perhaps matches TRBD1 (5 bases). This CDR3 is built from 14 residues. The V and J ends lost 1 base and 4 bases respectively, with 11 bases between them. Germline V gives CDR1 SGHRS, CDR2 YFSETQ. The CDR3 reads CASSLTGTTYGYTF. The CDR3 nucleotides are TGCGCCAGCAGCTTGACCGGGACGACCTATGGCTACACCTTC.

This clone was seen once. Distinct nucleotide sequences in the sample also encode this CDR3. The genes are TRBV28 and TRBJ1-1, with 7 bases matching TRBD1. The CDR3 spans 13 residues. Germline CDR1 is MDHEN and CDR2 is SYDVKM. V trimming: 7 bases; J trimming: 0 bases; junction bases outside the gene matches: 2. The CDR3 sequence: CASTGQMNTEAFF. CDR3 coding DNA: TGTGCCAGCACGGGACAGATGAACACTGAAGCTTTCTTT.

V and J are TRBV18 and TRBJ2-5; D unresolved. The CDR3 extends over 11 amino acids. V lost 3 bases to trimming and J lost 5 bases, with 4 bases between them. Germline V lookup: CDR1 KGHSH, CDR2 LQKENI. Written as DNA, the CDR3 is TGTGCCAGCTCACCCTATGAGACCCAGTACTTC. It encodes CASSPYETQYF.

This clone was seen more than once but under ten times. This chain connects TRBV6-6 to TRBJ1-3, with D uncertain. Per germline, CDR1 MNHNY and CDR2 SVGAGI (reference sequence). V was pared by 2 bases and J by 0 bases, with 8 bases between. The CDR3 spans 15 residues. In nucleotides, the CDR3 is TGTGCCAGCAGTTACCTTAAAGACTCTGGAAACACCATATATTTT. This encodes CASSYLKDSGNTIYF.

Note on this clone: Other DNA sequences in this sample translate to the same CDR3. J is TRBJ2-3 and V is TRBV29-1; D ambiguous. Germline-derived CDR1 and CDR2 are SQVTM and ANQGSEA. The CDR3 runs 11 residues. V was cut by 3 bases and J by 6 bases, with 7 bases left in between. CDR3 coding DNA: TGCAGCGTTGAGGTGGGGGATACGCAGTATTTT. Its protein product is CSVEVGDTQYF.

This clone was seen just once. The chain recombines TRBV5-5 with TRBJ2-5; TRBD2 agrees at 11 bases. Germline V gives CDR1 SGHKS, CDR2 YYEKEE (reference sequence). Trimming cost V 0 bases and J 4 bases; bases outside gene matches: 5. CDR3 size: 16 residues. CDR3 nucleotides: TGTGCCAGCAGCTTGGCCACTAGCGGGGGCCGAGAGACCCAGTACTTC. It codes for CASSLATSGGRETQYF.

The rearrangement joins TRBV2 to TRBJ2-2, with TRBD2 identical over 7 bases. With 6 bases clipped from V and 1 base from J, the junction kept 8 bases outside the gene matches. The CDR3 length is 16 residues. The germline V gene has CDR1 SNHLY and CDR2 FYNNEI. The CDR3 DNA sequence: TGTGCCAGCAGCTCCCAAGCGGGGATGAACACCGGGGAGCTGTTTTTT. Its protein is CASSSQAGMNTGELFF.

J is TRBJ1-1 and V is TRBV11-2; a weak D match, TRBD1 (5 bases). The V gene's germline CDR1 is SGHAT and CDR2 FQNNGV. The V and J ends lost 8 bases and 6 bases respectively, with 22 bases between them. The CDR3 has 15 amino acids. CDR3 coding DNA: TGTGCCAGCCTAATCTCCGGGGGAGGGCTGGCTGAAGCTTTCTTT. Its translation is CASLISGGGLAEAFF.

The chain is built from TRBV20-1 and TRBJ2-7; a possible D gene is TRBD2 (5 bases). Looked up from germline, CDR1 is DFQATT and CDR2 is SNEGSKA (reference sequence). V lost 3 bases to trimming and J lost 5 bases, with 8 bases between them. The CDR3 length is 11 residues. This CDR3 is CSASRENEQYF. DNA for the CDR3: TGCAGTGCTAGTAGGGAGAACGAGCAGTACTTC.

The chain links TRBV27 to TRBJ1-6; a possible D gene is TRBD1 (5 bases). This CDR3 region has 15 residues. The germline V gene encodes CDR1 MNHEY and CDR2 SMNVEV (reference sequence). Trimming removed 3 bases at V and 7 bases at J, with 13 bases between. The CDR3 reads CASSLLGEGNSPLHF. The CDR3 nucleotides read TGTGCCAGCAGTTTGTTGGGGGAAGGGAATTCACCCCTCCACTTT.

The chain joins TRBV4-2 to TRBJ2-1; TRBD2 matches at 10 bases. V trimming: 2 bases; J trimming: 6 bases; junction bases outside the gene matches: 10. CDR3 length: 17 amino acids. Germline V CDR1 and CDR2: LGHNA, YNFKEQ. The CDR3 loop is CASSQPSTASGSNEQFF. The CDR3 bases are TGTGCCAGCAGCCAACCCTCGACAGCTAGCGGGAGCAATGAGCAGTTCTTC.

This chain links TRBV5-5 with TRBJ2-1; possibly TRBD2 for D (6 bases). The CDR3 runs 13 residues. Germline V gene lookup returns CDR1 SGHKS and CDR2 YYEKEE (reference sequence). V shed 0 bases and J shed 13 bases, with 14 bases lying between them. The CDR3 reads CASSLGTLGTQFF. The CDR3 coding sequence is TGTGCCAGCAGCTTGGGAACCCTCGGGACTCAGTTCTTC.